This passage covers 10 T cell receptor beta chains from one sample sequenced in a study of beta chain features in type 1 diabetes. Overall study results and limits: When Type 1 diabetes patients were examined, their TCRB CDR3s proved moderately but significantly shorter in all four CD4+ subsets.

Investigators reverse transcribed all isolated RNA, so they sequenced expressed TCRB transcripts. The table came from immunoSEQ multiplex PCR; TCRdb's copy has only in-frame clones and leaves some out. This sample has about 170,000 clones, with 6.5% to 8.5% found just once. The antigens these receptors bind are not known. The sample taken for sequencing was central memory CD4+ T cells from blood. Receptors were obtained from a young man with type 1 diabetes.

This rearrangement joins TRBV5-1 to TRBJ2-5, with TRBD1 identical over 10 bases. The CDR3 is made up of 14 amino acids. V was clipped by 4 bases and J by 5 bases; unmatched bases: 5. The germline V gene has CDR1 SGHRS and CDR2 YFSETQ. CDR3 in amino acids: CASSLTGGGETQYF. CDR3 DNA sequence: TGCGCCAGCAGCCTGACAGGGGGCGGGGAGACCCAGTACTTC.

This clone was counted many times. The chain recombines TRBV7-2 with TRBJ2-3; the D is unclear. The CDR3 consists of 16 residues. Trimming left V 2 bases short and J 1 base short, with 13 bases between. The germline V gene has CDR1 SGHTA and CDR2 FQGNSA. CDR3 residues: CASSLSSGPRTDTQYF. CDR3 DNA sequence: TGTGCCAGCAGCTTATCATCGGGTCCTCGCACAGATACGCAGTATTTT.

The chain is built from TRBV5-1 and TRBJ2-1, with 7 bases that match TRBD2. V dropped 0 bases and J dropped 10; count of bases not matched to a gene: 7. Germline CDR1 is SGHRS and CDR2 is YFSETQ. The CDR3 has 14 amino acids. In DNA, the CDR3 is TGCGCCAGCAGCTTGGGGGATAGCGGGTACGAGCAGTTCTTC. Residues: CASSLGDSGYEQFF.

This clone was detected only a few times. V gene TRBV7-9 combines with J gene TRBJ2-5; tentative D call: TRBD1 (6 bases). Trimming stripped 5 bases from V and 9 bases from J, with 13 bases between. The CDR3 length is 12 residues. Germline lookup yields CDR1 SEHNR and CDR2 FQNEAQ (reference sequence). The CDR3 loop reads CASSVQQGPQYF. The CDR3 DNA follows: TGTGCCAGCAGCGTTCAGCAGGGGCCCCAGTACTTC.

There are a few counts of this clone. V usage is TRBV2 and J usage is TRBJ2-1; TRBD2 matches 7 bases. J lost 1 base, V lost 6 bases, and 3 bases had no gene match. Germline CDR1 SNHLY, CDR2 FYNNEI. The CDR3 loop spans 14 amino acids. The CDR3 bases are TGTGCCAGCAGAGCGGGGCAATCCTACAATGAGCAGTTCTTC. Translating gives CASRAGQSYNEQFF.

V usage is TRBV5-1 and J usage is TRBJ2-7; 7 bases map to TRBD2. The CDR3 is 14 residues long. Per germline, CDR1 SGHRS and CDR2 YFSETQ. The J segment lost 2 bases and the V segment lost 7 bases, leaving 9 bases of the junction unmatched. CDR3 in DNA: TGCGCCAGCGGACCAGCGGGGTCCCCCTACGAGCAGTACTTC. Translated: CASGPAGSPYEQYF. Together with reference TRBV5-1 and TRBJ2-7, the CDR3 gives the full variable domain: KAGVTQTPRYLIKTRGQQVTLSCSPISGHRSVSWYQQTPGQGLQFLFEYFSETQRNKGNFPGRFSGRQFSNSRSEMNVSTLELGDSALYLCASGPAGSPYEQYFGPGTRLTVT.

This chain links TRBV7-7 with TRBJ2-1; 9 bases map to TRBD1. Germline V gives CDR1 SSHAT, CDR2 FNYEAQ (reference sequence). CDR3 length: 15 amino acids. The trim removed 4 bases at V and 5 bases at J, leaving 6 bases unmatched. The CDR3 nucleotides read TGTGCCAGCAGCTGGCGACAGGGGGTCCACAATGAGCAGTTCTTC. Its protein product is CASSWRQGVHNEQFF. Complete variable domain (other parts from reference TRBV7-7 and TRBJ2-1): GAGVSQSPRYKVTKRGQDVTLRCDPISSHATLYWYQQALGQGPEFLTYFNYEAQPDKSGLPSDRFSAERPEGSISTLTIQRTEQRDSAMYRCASSWRQGVHNEQFFGPGTRLTVL.

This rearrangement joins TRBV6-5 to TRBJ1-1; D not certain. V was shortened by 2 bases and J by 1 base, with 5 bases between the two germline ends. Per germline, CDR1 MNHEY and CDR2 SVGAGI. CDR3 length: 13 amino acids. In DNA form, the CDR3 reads TGTGCCAGCAGTTACCCCGGGAACACTGAAGCTTTCTTT. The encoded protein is CASSYPGNTEAFF.

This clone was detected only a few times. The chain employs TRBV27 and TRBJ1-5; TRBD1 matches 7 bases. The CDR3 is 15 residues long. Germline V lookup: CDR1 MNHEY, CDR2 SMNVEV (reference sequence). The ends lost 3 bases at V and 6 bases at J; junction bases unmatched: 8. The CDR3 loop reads CASSFPGQVGQPQHF. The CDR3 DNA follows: TGTGCCAGCAGTTTCCCCGGACAGGTTGGTCAGCCCCAGCATTTT.

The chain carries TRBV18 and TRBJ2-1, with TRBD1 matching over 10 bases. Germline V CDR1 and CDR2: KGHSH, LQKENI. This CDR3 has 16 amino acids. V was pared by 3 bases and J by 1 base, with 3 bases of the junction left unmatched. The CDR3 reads CASSPGGQGSYNEQFF. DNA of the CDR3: TGTGCCAGCTCACCTGGGGGACAGGGGTCCTACAATGAGCAGTTCTTC.